This T cell receptor (beta chain) was found in a study of T-cell memory formation after mild COVID-19. There are a few counts of this clonotype. One entry per CDR3 protein results from TCRdb running MiXCR on the 5' RACE reads. The sample holds some 97,000 distinct CDR3 sequences, more than 9.5% seen once. The germline CDR1 and CDR2 sequences are MDHEN and SYDVKM. V was clipped by 5 bases and J by 6 bases, with 8 bases between them. The CDR3 extends over 11 amino acids. The sequence was collected from a man between 18 and 35 years old who had mild COVID-19 (a few samples of this study predate the infection). Cell type and time point are not known. The chain couples TRBV28 to TRBJ2-7; D unresolved. Sample: PBMCs or a T cell subset sorted from them (not recorded which). CDR3 in amino acids: CASSVGGEQYV. Written as DNA, the CDR3 is TGTGCCAGCAGTGTAGGTGGCGAGCAGTACGTC.